This T cell receptor (beta chain) was sequenced in a study of tumor-infiltrating lymphocytes in glioblastoma multiforme. CDR1 is DFQATT and CDR2 is SNEGSKA in the germline V gene (reference sequence). V was pared by 5 bases and J by 3 bases, with 7 bases of the junction left unmatched. This CDR3 region has 13 residues. TCRB libraries came from RNA via three nested multiplex PCR rounds. TCRdb passed the multiplex PCR reads through MiXCR, listing each CDR3 protein once. The data contain about 13,000 distinct CDR3 sequences, around 60% of them singletons. Study-level results: Functional subtype sorting of these T cells was not performed.

Remarks on this clonotype: Its cognate antigen is unknown.

The specimen was brain tumor tissue. This sequence originates from a male donor with glioblastoma. V and J are TRBV20-1 and TRBJ2-7, with TRBD1 matching over 7 bases. The CDR3 sequence: CSARSGTDYEQYF. The CDR3, as DNA: TGCAGTGCTCGCTCCGGGACAGACTACGAGCAGTACTTC.